This T cell receptor beta chain was identified during a study of blood T cell repertoires in COVID-19. The wider study: Sample material is recorded as cDNA or gDNA derived from T cells, B-cell-depleted T cells, or PBMCs.

The protocol was immunoSEQ multiplex PCR, while the TCRdb copy is restricted to in-frame clones and leaves out a portion. The data hold some 26,000 clones, with roughly 74% observed a single time. The germline V gene encodes CDR1 SGHDN and CDR2 FVKESK. The V and J ends lost 1 base and 3 bases respectively, with 13 bases between them. The CDR3 is 16 residues long. Sequences were obtained from peripheral blood. The receptor's source is a man over 45 with COVID-19, enrolled during active disease. The chain couples TRBV14 to TRBJ2-1, with D possibly being TRBD2 (5 bases). CDR3: CASSQGAGRLYNEQFF. The CDR3 DNA is TGTGCCAGCAGCCAAGGGGCGGGCAGGCTCTACAATGAGCAGTTCTTC.